This T cell receptor (beta chain) was obtained from a study of blood T cells in healthy people across ages. Study findings and constraints: Roughly linear declines in TCR beta diversity per million T cells occurred with age. Estimates of diversity drawn from one million T cells were considered underestimates. More naive CD4+ cells and higher diversity marked long-lived donors relative to aged donors.

With regard to this clonotype: Its antigen is currently unknown.

For the second PCR, which ran for roughly 7 to 11 cycles, a sample-barcoded 5' primer and a J-beta primer mix were used. Every cDNA molecule bore a tag from a template-switch adaptor containing 12 random nucleotides. MiXCR was run by TCRdb on the 5' RACE reads, yielding one entry per CDR3 protein. The sample lists approximately 1.5 million distinct CDR3 sequences; roughly 32% were seen once. Germline V lookup: CDR1 MDHEN, CDR2 SYDVKM. This CDR3 spans 16 amino acids. Trimming stripped 3 bases from V and 4 bases from J, with 18 bases between. The clonotype comes from a woman under 40 in good health. This chain joins TRBV28 and TRBJ1-2; no clear D. The sample consisted of blood. This chain's CDR3 is CASSLGSAKRVYGYTF. The DNA for the CDR3 is TGTGCCAGCAGTTTGGGCTCGGCTAAGCGGGTCTATGGCTACACCTTC.